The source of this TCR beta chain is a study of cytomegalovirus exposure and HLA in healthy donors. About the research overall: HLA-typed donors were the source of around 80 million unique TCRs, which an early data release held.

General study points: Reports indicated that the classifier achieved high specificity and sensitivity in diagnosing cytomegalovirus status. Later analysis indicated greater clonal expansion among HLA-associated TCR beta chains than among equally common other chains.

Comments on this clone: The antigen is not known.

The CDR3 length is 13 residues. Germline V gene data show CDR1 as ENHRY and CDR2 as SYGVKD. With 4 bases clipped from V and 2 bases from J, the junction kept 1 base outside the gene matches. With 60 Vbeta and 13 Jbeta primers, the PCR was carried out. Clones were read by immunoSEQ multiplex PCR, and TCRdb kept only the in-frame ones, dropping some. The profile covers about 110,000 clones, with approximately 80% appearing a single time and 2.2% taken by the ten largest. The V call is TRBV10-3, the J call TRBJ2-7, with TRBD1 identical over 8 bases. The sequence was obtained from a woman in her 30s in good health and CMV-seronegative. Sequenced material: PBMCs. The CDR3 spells CAISGTGTYEQYF. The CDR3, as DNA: TGTGCCATCAGTGGGACAGGGACCTACGAGCAGTACTTC.